A selection of T cell receptor beta chains follows, all from one sample in a study of vaccination effects on CD4 cells after COVID-19. Sequencing was performed with immunoSEQ multiplex PCR; in TCRdb, only in-frame clones are kept and a portion is missing. The table lists some 20,000 clones, roughly 76% of them singletons. Which antigens these TCRs recognize remains unknown. Source: CD4+ T cells from PBMCs cultured with HCoV-229E spike peptides, taken after COVID-19 vaccination. The receptors were gathered from a human donor who received a COVID-19 vaccine. CDR3s include the opening cysteine and the closing phenylalanine or tryptophan. Fields, in order: J gene, V gene, CDR3 protein.

j_gene: TRBJ2-1; v_gene: TRBV5-5; CDR3aa: CASSLVTGVLNEQFF
j_gene: TRBJ2-3; v_gene: TRBV6-1; CDR3aa: CASSEAAGSTDTQYF
j_gene: TRBJ2-3; v_gene: TRBV14; CDR3aa: CASSQVGEGTDTQYF
j_gene: TRBJ2-7; v_gene: TRBV2; CDR3aa: CASSAMLTSGGTYEQYF
j_gene: TRBJ1-2; v_gene: TRBV7-5; CDR3aa: CARSFGQEWGANYGYTF
j_gene: TRBJ1-5; v_gene: TRBV5-6; CDR3aa: CASSVGAGQGVAHNQPQHF
j_gene: TRBJ1-2; v_gene: TRBV5-1; CDR3aa: CASSLAVGGYGYTF
j_gene: TRBJ1-2; v_gene: TRBV19; CDR3aa: CASSVTDGLLGGYTF
j_gene: TRBJ1-2; v_gene: TRBV6-5; CDR3aa: CASSRGGYGYTF
j_gene: TRBJ2-5; v_gene: TRBV19; CDR3aa: CASSIGSTGRETQYF
j_gene: TRBJ1-2; v_gene: TRBV3-1/TRBV3-2; CDR3aa: CASSQDNRNYGYTF
j_gene: TRBJ2-1; v_gene: TRBV29-1; CDR3aa: CSVDKGLAVKNEQFF
j_gene: TRBJ2-5; v_gene: TRBV10-3; CDR3aa: CAISLAGGAQETQYF
j_gene: TRBJ1-2; v_gene: TRBV6-5; CDR3aa: CASSLSANYGYTF
j_gene: TRBJ2-7; v_gene: TRBV25-1; CDR3aa: CASSSSQGLYEQYF
j_gene: TRBJ1-2; v_gene: TRBV5-1; CDR3aa: CASSLQGEYGYTF
j_gene: TRBJ1-2; v_gene: TRBV19; CDR3aa: CASNPMDRESGYTF
j_gene: TRBJ1-3; v_gene: TRBV7-2; CDR3aa: CASSLAGRGSSLGNTIYF